The clone carrying this TCR beta chain turned up a few times. The germline V gene encodes CDR1 SGDLS and CDR2 YYNGEE. The CDR3 totals 13 residues. The V and J ends lost 0 bases and 8 bases, in that order; junction bases with no gene match: 2. These data are taken from a study of blood T cell repertoires in COVID-19. In the original workflow: Amplification of reference gene primers provided the estimated nucleated cell counts. Sequenced by immunoSEQ multiplex PCR; TCRdb stores in-frame clones only, minus some. For V, J and clone size, that table is used; D and trimming come from the DNA. The sample contains about 120,000 clones, about 88% of which appear only once.

The TCR sequence derives from a man aged 35 to 55 with acute or convalescent COVID-19. The V call is TRBV9, the J call TRBJ2-1, with 7 nucleotides matching TRBD2. The source material was peripheral blood. This CDR3 is CASSVAGGHEQFF. DNA of the CDR3: TGTGCCAGCAGCGTAGCGGGGGGTCATGAGCAGTTCTTC. Combining the CDR3 with reference TRBV9 and TRBJ2-1 gives the whole variable domain DSGVTQTPKHLITATGQRVTLRCSPRSGDLSVYWYQQSLDQGLQFLIQYYNGEERAKGNILERFSAQQFPDLHSELNLSSLELGDSALYFCASSVAGGHEQFFGPGTRLTVL.